The subject of this entry is one T cell receptor (beta chain). This entry comes from a study of T-cell memory formation after mild COVID-19. Each CDR3 protein is one row after TCRdb ran MiXCR on the 5' RACE reads. In the table there are around 450,000 distinct CDR3 sequences, about 19% of which are singletons. The germline gives CDR1 GTSNPN, CDR2 SVGIG (reference sequence). With 2 bases clipped from V and 7 bases from J, the junction kept 10 bases outside the gene matches. This CDR3 is 15 amino acids long. This TCR derives from an adult woman who had mild COVID-19 (a few samples of this study predate the infection). Cell type and time point are not known. The sequencing sample was made of PBMCs or a T cell subset sorted from them (not recorded which). V usage is TRBV30 and J usage is TRBJ1-4; 7 bases line up with TRBD1. The CDR3 sequence: CAWSSNRGGTEKLFF. The DNA for the CDR3 is TGTGCCTGGAGTTCGAACAGGGGCGGGACTGAAAAACTGTTTTTT. The entire variable domain, with the rest obtained from reference TRBV30 and TRBJ1-4, is as follows: SQTIHQWPATLVQPVGSPLSLECTVEGTSNPNLYWYRQAAGRGLQLLFYSVGIGQISSEVPQNLSASRPQDRQFILSSKKLLLSDSGFYLCAWSSNRGGTEKLFFGSGTQLSVL.